The 18 T cell receptor beta chains listed next were all sequenced from one sample in a study of blood T cells in healthy people across ages. Using a J-beta primer mix together with a sample-barcoded 5' primer, a second PCR was run for roughly 7 to 12 cycles. MiXCR, applied by TCRdb to the 5' RACE reads, yields one record per CDR3 protein. The sample lists over a million distinct CDR3 sequences, approximately 43% occurring once. The sequencing sample was made of blood. The receptors stem from a woman between 18 and 30 years old in good health.

This clonotype has just a few counts. A read error may explain this, as a much larger clone is one base away. This chain joins TRBV29-1 and TRBJ2-1, with D unresolved. Looked up from germline, CDR1 is SQVTM and CDR2 is ANQGSEA. There are 11 residues in the CDR3. The CDR3 nucleotides read TGCAGCGGTGAAGAATTGGGTGAGCAGTTCTTC. Translation gives CSGEELGEQFF.

Note on this clonotype: A much larger clonotype is one base distant, so this may be a read error. The rearrangement links TRBV12-3 or TRBV12-4 to TRBJ2-7; no clear D gene. CDR3 length equals 11 residues. As DNA, the CDR3 is TGTGCCAGCAGTATCACCTACGAGCGGTACTTC. This codes for CASSITYERYF.

This clonotype has a single count. The genes are TRBV4-2 and TRBJ2-7, with TRBD2 matching over 9 bases. Trimming at V came to 4 bases and at J to 7 bases, leaving 11 bases not matched to a gene. The CDR3 spans 15 residues. Germline V CDR1 and CDR2: LGHNA, YNFKEQ. CDR3 DNA: TGTGCCAGCAGCCTTTGGACTAGCGTTACCAATGAGCAGTACTTC. It yields the protein CASSLWTSVTNEQYF.

This clonotype appeared many times. This chain joins TRBV6-5 and TRBJ1-6, with D possibly matching TRBD1 (5 bases). The CDR3 has 15 residues. Germline CDR1 is MNHEY and CDR2 is SVGAGI. V was trimmed by 4 bases and J by 7 bases, leaving 14 bases between them. CDR3 region: CASSLGPPDNSPLHF. The CDR3 nucleotides read TGTGCCAGCAGTTTGGGGCCGCCTGACAATTCACCCCTCCACTTT.

This rearrangement joins TRBV20-1 to TRBJ2-1; the match to TRBD2 covers 8 bases. Per germline, CDR1 DFQATT and CDR2 SNEGSKA (reference sequence). The V segment lost 4 bases and the J segment 2 bases; nucleotides outside the gene matches: 10. The CDR3 has 16 amino acids. CDR3 loop: CSATTSGGRAYNEQFF. The DNA for the CDR3 is TGCAGTGCTACAACGAGCGGGGGCCGCGCCTACAATGAGCAGTTCTTC.

This clonotype was seen a handful of times. The chain recombines TRBV7-2 with TRBJ1-2; the match to TRBD1 covers 8 bases. The CDR3 runs to 13 residues. Germline-derived CDR1 and CDR2 are SGHTA and FQGNSA. The J segment lost 8 bases and the V segment lost 4 bases, leaving 6 bases of the junction unmatched. The CDR3 reads CASSSRDRSGYTF. CDR3 in DNA: TGTGCCAGCAGCTCCCGGGACAGGAGCGGCTACACCTTC.

This clonotype turned up a few times. The J gene is TRBJ2-5, the V gene TRBV12-3 or TRBV12-4; D not resolved. This CDR3 has 13 residues. Trimming stripped 4 bases from V and 4 bases from J, with 10 bases between. DNA of the CDR3: TGTGCCAGCAGTTGGGCCCCCTCAGAGACCCAGTACTTC. This codes for CASSWAPSETQYF.

This clonotype was seen only once. The rearrangement links TRBV29-1 to TRBJ2-7; 7 nucleotides line up with TRBD2. The trim removed 3 bases at V and 7 bases at J, leaving 15 bases unmatched. Looked up from germline, CDR1 is SQVTM and CDR2 is ANQGSEA. The CDR3 length is 15 residues. The CDR3 protein is CSVEVGGPVGNEQYF. The CDR3 DNA sequence: TGCAGCGTTGAGGTGGGAGGGCCAGTGGGGAATGAGCAGTACTTC.

This clonotype was seen only a few times. This CDR3 is CASSGWDSFNEQYF. CDR3 DNA sequence: TGTGCCAGCAGTGGCTGGGACAGTTTCAACGAGCAGTACTTC. The rearrangement uses TRBV12-3 or TRBV12-4 and TRBJ2-7; the match to TRBD1 covers 7 bases. The CDR3 runs to 14 residues. With V trimmed by 5 bases and J by 5 bases, 9 bases remained unmatched.

The rearrangement joins TRBV20-1 to TRBJ2-2, with D tentatively TRBD2 (6 bases). The CDR3 spans 15 residues. V lost 3 bases and J 5 bases, leaving 16 bases between the germline ends. CDR1 and CDR2 from the germline V gene are DFQATT and SNEGSKA (reference sequence). The CDR3 DNA is TGCAGTGCTAGTATTGCGGGAAGTCGAACCGGGGAGCTGTTTTTT. Encoded protein: CSASIAGSRTGELFF.

This clonotype has only a few counts. CDR3 loop: CASSKACLLGQGAADTQYF. The DNA for the CDR3 is TGTGCCAGCAGCAAAGCTTGTTTATTGGGACAGGGGGCCGCAGATACGCAGTATTTT. V usage is TRBV21-1 and J usage is TRBJ2-3; whether TRBD1, the table's D call, matches the DNA was not checked. TRBV21-1 is listed as a pseudogene. This CDR3 spans 19 amino acids.

The chain couples TRBV30 to TRBJ1-1; D is unclear. Germline V gene lookup returns CDR1 GTSNPN and CDR2 SVGIG (reference sequence). V was pared by 4 bases and J by 7 bases, with 28 bases between. The CDR3 loop spans 17 amino acids. CDR3 DNA: TGTGCCTGGAAGCTTGGCTTTCGGGCAGCCCGGGTCGGTGAAGCTTTCTTT. This gives the protein CAWKLGFRAARVGEAFF.

V gene TRBV24-1 combines with J gene TRBJ2-2; the match to TRBD2 covers 9 bases. The CDR3 contains 15 residues. Germline V lookup: CDR1 KGHDR, CDR2 SFDVKD. Germline trimming cut 1 base from V and 6 bases from J; bases unmatched to any gene: 2. CDR3 sequence: CATSDFGTSSGELFF. CDR3 in DNA: TGTGCCACCAGTGATTTCGGGACTAGCTCCGGGGAGCTGTTTTTT.

This clonotype was detected many times. The rearrangement links TRBV6-5 to TRBJ1-4; D possibly corresponds to TRBD1 (5 bases). Germline CDR1 and CDR2: MNHEY and SVGAGI. The V end lost 5 bases, the J end lost 8 bases, and 18 bases lay between the germline ends. The CDR3 contains 15 residues. DNA of the CDR3: TGTGCCAGCAGTAAACAGTGGGGCTACGGAGAAAAACTGTTTTTT. Translating gives CASSKQWGYGEKLFF.

The table lists this clonotype with a few counts. This CDR3 is CASSESRRAGANVLTF. As DNA, the CDR3 is TGCGCCAGCAGTGAGTCGAGAAGAGCTGGGGCCAACGTCCTGACTTTC. This rearrangement joins TRBV10-2 to TRBJ2-6; D ambiguous. This CDR3 has 16 residues. Germline assignment: CDR1 WSHSY and CDR2 SAAADI. The V end was cut by 0 bases, the J end by 2 bases, with 8 bases between.

This chain joins TRBV12-5 and TRBJ1-2; 9 bases fit TRBD1. V shed 1 base and J 6 bases; nucleotides not matched to a gene: 3. This CDR3 region has 14 residues. Germline assignment: CDR1 LGHNT and CDR2 FRNRAP. The CDR3 nucleotides are TGTGCTAGTGGTTTGGGAGGGACAGGGAATGGCTACACCTTC. Its protein is CASGLGGTGNGYTF.

This clonotype turned up a few times. The chain is built from TRBV7-9 and TRBJ2-7; the D is unclear. CDR1 is SEHNR and CDR2 is FQNEAQ in the germline V gene (reference sequence). The CDR3 covers 12 residues. V gave up 4 bases and J gave up 3 bases, with 7 bases separating them. CDR3 sequence (DNA): TGTGCCAGCAGCTGGTCGATCTACGAGCAGTACTTC. Translated: CASSWSIYEQYF.

V is TRBV7-9 and J is TRBJ2-5; D is unclear. The CDR3 runs to 10 residues. CDR1 and CDR2 from the germline V gene are SEHNR and FQNEAQ (reference sequence). The ends were cut back, 8 bases at V and 4 bases at J, with 5 bases in the middle. CDR3 protein: CASLGETQYF. The CDR3 DNA sequence: TGTGCCAGCTTGGGAGAGACCCAGTACTTC.